The sequence of this T cell receptor beta chain was determined in a study of shared clonotypes between healthy human individuals. Clones were read by immunoSEQ multiplex PCR, and TCRdb kept only the in-frame ones, dropping some. Counted here are roughly 2.6 million clones, more than 90% occurring once; the ten biggest clones make up under 0.15%. Each of the donors was a healthy adult who was HIV-negative and had not had a recent acute infection or vaccination. This CDR3 region has 17 residues. Germline CDR1 MGHRA, CDR2 YSYEKL. J was trimmed by 3 bases and V by 2 bases; bases with no gene match: 9. This clonotype originated in a young man in good health. Sample: naive CD4+ T cells sorted from blood. Stated subset: CD45RA+ positively selected. The chain employs TRBV4-1 and TRBJ2-5; 10 positions agree with TRBD2. The CDR3 here is CASSQLYSGGPEETQYF. The DNA of the CDR3 is TGCGCCAGCAGCCAACTTTATAGCGGGGGGCCAGAAGAGACCCAGTACTTC.